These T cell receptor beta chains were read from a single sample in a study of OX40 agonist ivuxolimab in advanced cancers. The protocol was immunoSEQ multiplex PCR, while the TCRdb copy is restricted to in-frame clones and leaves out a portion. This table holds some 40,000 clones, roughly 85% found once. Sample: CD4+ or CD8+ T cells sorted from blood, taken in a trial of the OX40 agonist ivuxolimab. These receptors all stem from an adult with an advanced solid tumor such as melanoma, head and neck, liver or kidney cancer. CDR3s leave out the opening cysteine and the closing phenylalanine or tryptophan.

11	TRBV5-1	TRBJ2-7	ASSLVGGPEQY
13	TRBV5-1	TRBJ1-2	ASSQPRLRFWGYT
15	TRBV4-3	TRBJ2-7	ASSQEKGGRGPYEQY
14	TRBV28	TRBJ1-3	ASSFRDRDSGNTIY
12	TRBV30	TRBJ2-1	AWSITSLHREQF
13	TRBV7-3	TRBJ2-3	ASSSTSGSYDTQY
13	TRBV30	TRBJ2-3	ASEGLAGGTDTQY
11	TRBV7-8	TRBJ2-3	ASSSTGWDTQY
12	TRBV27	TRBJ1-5	ASSPGTGFQPQH
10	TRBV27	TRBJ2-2	ASSSFTGELF
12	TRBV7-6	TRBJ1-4	ASSFKATNEKLF
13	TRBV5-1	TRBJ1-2	ASSLGHRAVDGYT
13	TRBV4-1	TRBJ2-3	ASSQGAGVRDTQY
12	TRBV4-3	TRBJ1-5	ASSQGRSNQPQH
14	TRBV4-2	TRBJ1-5	ASSQRQGWSNQPQH
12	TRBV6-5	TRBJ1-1	ATNPGQRNTEAF
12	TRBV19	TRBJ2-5	ASERGRGDETQY
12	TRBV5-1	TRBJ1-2	ASSSPGQNYGYT
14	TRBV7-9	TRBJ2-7	ARSPLTGASSYEQY
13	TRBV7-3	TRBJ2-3	ASSRPGQGRDTQY
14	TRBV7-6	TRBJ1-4	ASSLDRVAANEKLF
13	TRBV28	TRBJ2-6	ASSLQGSGANVLT
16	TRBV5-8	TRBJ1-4	ASSLTWGVTGDREKLF
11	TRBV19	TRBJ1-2	ASSSPGGYRYT
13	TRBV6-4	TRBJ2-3	ASSDEAGPTDTQY
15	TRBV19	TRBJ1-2	ASSILVVRQANYGYT
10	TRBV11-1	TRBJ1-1	ASSLGQGEAF
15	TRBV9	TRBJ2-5	ASSVVSSSGLQETQY
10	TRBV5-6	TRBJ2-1	ASSLGGNEQF
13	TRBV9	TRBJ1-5	ASSPGRDSHQPQH
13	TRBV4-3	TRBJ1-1	ASTPGRTIDTEAF
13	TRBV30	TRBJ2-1	AWSVKSGGGNEQF
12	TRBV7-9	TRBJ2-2	ASSGGQGSGELF
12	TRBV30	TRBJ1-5	AWSPGFGSQPQH
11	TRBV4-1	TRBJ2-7	ASSRVRGDEQY
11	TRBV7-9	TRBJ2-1	ASSWGDGNEQF
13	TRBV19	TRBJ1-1	ASSIGSGGITEAF
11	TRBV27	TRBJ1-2	ASSFAGPYGYT
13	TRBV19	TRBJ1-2	ASSLSRGPNYGYT
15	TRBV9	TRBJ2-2	ASSVARASGNTGELF
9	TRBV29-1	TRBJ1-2	SVESDYGYT
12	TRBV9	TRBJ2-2	ATRQAGKDGELF
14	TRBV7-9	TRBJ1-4	ASSLPEGSIGEKLF
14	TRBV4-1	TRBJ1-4	ASSRVTGEDREKLF
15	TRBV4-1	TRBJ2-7	ASSQEYAVDFWYEQY